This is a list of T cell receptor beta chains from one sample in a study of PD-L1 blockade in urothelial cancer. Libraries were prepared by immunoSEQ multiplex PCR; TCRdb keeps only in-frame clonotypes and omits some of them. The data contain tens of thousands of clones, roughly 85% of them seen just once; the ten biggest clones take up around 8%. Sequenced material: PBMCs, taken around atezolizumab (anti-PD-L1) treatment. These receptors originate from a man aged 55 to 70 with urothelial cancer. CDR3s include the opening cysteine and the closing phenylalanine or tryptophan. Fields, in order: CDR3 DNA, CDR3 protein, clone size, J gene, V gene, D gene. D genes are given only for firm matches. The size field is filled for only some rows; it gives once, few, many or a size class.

CDR3 DNA: TGTGCCAGCAGCCAAGGGCTAGCGGGGGGCGAGCAGTACTTC
CDR3 protein: CASSQGLAGGEQYF
clone size: NA
J gene: TRBJ2-7
V gene: TRBV14
D gene: TRBD2

CDR3 DNA: TGTGCCAGCACGTCGCTCGGACAAATCAATCAGCCCCAGCATTTT
CDR3 protein: CASTSLGQINQPQHF
clone size: NA
J gene: TRBJ1-5
V gene: TRBV2
D gene: NA

CDR3 DNA: TGTGCCAGCAGCCCGCAGCGGGAAGAGCAGTTCTTC
CDR3 protein: CASSPQREEQFF
clone size: NA
J gene: TRBJ2-1
V gene: TRBV11-2
D gene: TRBD2

CDR3 DNA: TGTGCCAGCAGTTTATCGGCCCAGGGGACCTTGGGCTACACCTTC
CDR3 protein: CASSLSAQGTLGYTF
clone size: NA
J gene: TRBJ1-2
V gene: TRBV28
D gene: NA

CDR3 DNA: TGTGCCAGCAGCTCCCAAGTAACAGGGGTGAACACTGAAGCTTTCTTT
CDR3 protein: CASSSQVTGVNTEAFF
clone size: NA
J gene: TRBJ1-1
V gene: TRBV7-9
D gene: TRBD1

CDR3 DNA: TGTGCCAGCAGTTTTGGAACGGGGAGCACAGATACGCAGTATTTT
CDR3 protein: CASSFGTGSTDTQYF
clone size: NA
J gene: TRBJ2-3
V gene: TRBV28
D gene: NA

CDR3 DNA: TGTGCCAGCAGCTTGGCTGGACAGGGGAGCTCTGGAAACACCATATATTTT
CDR3 protein: CASSLAGQGSSGNTIYF
clone size: NA
J gene: TRBJ1-3
V gene: TRBV5-4
D gene: TRBD1

CDR3 DNA: TGTGCCAGCAGCTTGAACCGGGACAGCCAATTAAGCTCCTACAATGAGCAGTTCTTC
CDR3 protein: CASSLNRDSQLSSYNEQFF
clone size: NA
J gene: TRBJ2-1
V gene: TRBV11-2
D gene: TRBD1

CDR3 DNA: TGTGCCAGCAGAGTAGGTACGTCGGGGAGCTACAATGAGCAGTTCTTC
CDR3 protein: CASRVGTSGSYNEQFF
clone size: NA
J gene: TRBJ2-1
V gene: TRBV28
D gene: NA

CDR3 DNA: TGTGCTAGCGGGCGGCCAGGGGAGCCAGATACGCAGTATTTT
CDR3 protein: CASGRPGEPDTQYF
clone size: NA
J gene: TRBJ2-3
V gene: TRBV7-7
D gene: NA

CDR3 DNA: TGTGCCAGCAGCTCACCGGGACTAGCAAGGGTAGACATTCAGTACTTC
CDR3 protein: CASSSPGLARVDIQYF
clone size: NA
J gene: TRBJ2-4
V gene: TRBV5-6
D gene: TRBD2

CDR3 DNA: TGTGCCAGCAGCCTTAGGACATCCGGGTCCTACAATGAGCAGTTCTTC
CDR3 protein: CASSLRTSGSYNEQFF
clone size: NA
J gene: TRBJ2-1
V gene: TRBV11-3
D gene: NA

CDR3 DNA: TGTGCCAGCAGCCCCAGGGGGGTTTCCTACGAGCAGTACTTC
CDR3 protein: CASSPRGVSYEQYF
clone size: NA
J gene: TRBJ2-7
V gene: TRBV7-2
D gene: NA

CDR3 DNA: TGTGCCAGCAGCCCGAGCGGGCCAGACTATGGCTACACCTTC
CDR3 protein: CASSPSGPDYGYTF
clone size: NA
J gene: TRBJ1-2
V gene: TRBV7-9
D gene: NA

CDR3 DNA: TGCGCCAGCAGCTTGGGCCGGTTGTACCACGAGCAGTACTTC
CDR3 protein: CASSLGRLYHEQYF
clone size: NA
J gene: TRBJ2-7
V gene: TRBV5-1
D gene: NA

CDR3 DNA: TGTGCCAGCAGTCTAGAGCGTCGATCGGATTTTTTAAGTTCCTACGAGCAGTACTTC
CDR3 protein: CASSLERRSDFLSSYEQYF
clone size: NA
J gene: TRBJ2-7
V gene: TRBV28
D gene: NA

CDR3 DNA: TGCAGCGTTGCGACAGGGGATCAGCCCCAGCATTTT
CDR3 protein: CSVATGDQPQHF
clone size: NA
J gene: TRBJ1-5
V gene: TRBV29-1
D gene: TRBD1

CDR3 DNA: TGTGCCTGGAGCGGGGGGACAGGGTATGGCTACACCTTC
CDR3 protein: CAWSGGTGYGYTF
clone size: NA
J gene: TRBJ1-2
V gene: TRBV30
D gene: TRBD1

CDR3 DNA: TGTGCCAGCAGCTTAGCCGGTCATTATGGCAATGAGCAGTTCTTC
CDR3 protein: CASSLAGHYGNEQFF
clone size: NA
J gene: TRBJ2-1
V gene: TRBV7-2
D gene: NA

CDR3 DNA: TGTGCCAGCAGCCAAGAACAGGGGAACTATGGCTACACCTTC
CDR3 protein: CASSQEQGNYGYTF
clone size: NA
J gene: TRBJ1-2
V gene: TRBV14
D gene: TRBD1

CDR3 DNA: TGTGCCAGCAGTAAGGGGTCTAGCGGGGTAGAGACCCAGTACTTC
CDR3 protein: CASSKGSSGVETQYF
clone size: NA
J gene: TRBJ2-5
V gene: TRBV2
D gene: TRBD2

CDR3 DNA: TGTGCCAGAAGCGCTACAGAAGTCACAGGGATTAAGACTGAAGCTTTCTTT
CDR3 protein: CARSATEVTGIKTEAFF
clone size: NA
J gene: TRBJ1-1
V gene: TRBV5-3
D gene: NA

CDR3 DNA: TGTGCCAGCAGTCCTACCGGGACATTCTACGAGCAGTACTTC
CDR3 protein: CASSPTGTFYEQYF
clone size: NA
J gene: TRBJ2-7
V gene: TRBV28
D gene: NA

CDR3 DNA: TGCAGCGCGGGACTTAATGAAAAACTGTTTTTT
CDR3 protein: CSAGLNEKLFF
clone size: NA
J gene: TRBJ1-4
V gene: TRBV29-1
D gene: NA

CDR3 DNA: TGTGCCAGCAGCCACCGCCGGGAGGCTGAAGCTTTCTTT
CDR3 protein: CASSHRREAEAFF
clone size: NA
J gene: TRBJ1-1
V gene: TRBV4-2
D gene: NA

CDR3 DNA: TGTGCCAGCAGCAGAGAGCTAGCTTCCTACGAGCAGTACTTC
CDR3 protein: CASSRELASYEQYF
clone size: few
J gene: TRBJ2-7
V gene: TRBV7-2
D gene: NA

CDR3 DNA: TGTGCCTGGATTCCCCCGGGAGGGGGCAGGCATGGCTACACCTTC
CDR3 protein: CAWIPPGGGRHGYTF
clone size: NA
J gene: TRBJ1-2
V gene: TRBV30
D gene: TRBD1

CDR3 DNA: TGTGCCAGCAGCTTTAACTTGGAGACTGAAGCTTTCTTT
CDR3 protein: CASSFNLETEAFF
clone size: NA
J gene: TRBJ1-1
V gene: TRBV7-3
D gene: NA

CDR3 DNA: TGTGCCATCAGTTCGACAGGAGATAGCAATCAGCCCCAGCATTTT
CDR3 protein: CAISSTGDSNQPQHF
clone size: NA
J gene: TRBJ1-5
V gene: TRBV10-3
D gene: NA

CDR3 DNA: TGCGCCAGCAGCTTGGTAGCAGGGGGCAATGAGCAGTTCTTC
CDR3 protein: CASSLVAGGNEQFF
clone size: NA
J gene: TRBJ2-1
V gene: TRBV5-1
D gene: TRBD1

CDR3 DNA: TGCGCCAGCAGCCAAGAGAGGGACAGAGGCTACAATGAGCAGTTCTTC
CDR3 protein: CASSQERDRGYNEQFF
clone size: once
J gene: TRBJ2-1
V gene: TRBV4-1
D gene: TRBD1

CDR3 DNA: TGTGCCAGCAGCTTGGACAAAACAGGGGAGCTCACAGATACGCAGTATTTT
CDR3 protein: CASSLDKTGELTDTQYF
clone size: NA
J gene: TRBJ2-3
V gene: TRBV5-6
D gene: TRBD1

CDR3 DNA: TGTGCCAGCAGCTGGGGGACTGACCCCTACGAGCAGTACTTC
CDR3 protein: CASSWGTDPYEQYF
clone size: NA
J gene: TRBJ2-7
V gene: TRBV5-6
D gene: NA

CDR3 DNA: TGTGCCAGCAGCTTGCTTAACGGAGGGCACGAGCAGTACTTC
CDR3 protein: CASSLLNGGHEQYF
clone size: NA
J gene: TRBJ2-7
V gene: TRBV5-6
D gene: NA

CDR3 DNA: TGTGCCAGCAGCTTAACAGGGACACGGCTTAGGGACGAGCAGTACTTC
CDR3 protein: CASSLTGTRLRDEQYF
clone size: NA
J gene: TRBJ2-7
V gene: TRBV7-9
D gene: NA

CDR3 DNA: TGTGCCAGCAGCGTAGCGGGGGGCGCGACAGATACGCAGTATTTT
CDR3 protein: CASSVAGGATDTQYF
clone size: NA
J gene: TRBJ2-3
V gene: TRBV9
D gene: NA

CDR3 DNA: TGTGCCAGCAGCTTCCAGGGAAATCAGCCCCAGCATTTT
CDR3 protein: CASSFQGNQPQHF
clone size: NA
J gene: TRBJ1-5
V gene: TRBV7-8
D gene: NA

CDR3 DNA: TGCGCCAGCAGTGAAGGGGGCTATAATTCACCCCTCCACTTT
CDR3 protein: CASSEGGYNSPLHF
clone size: few
J gene: TRBJ1-6
V gene: TRBV10-1
D gene: NA

CDR3 DNA: TGTGCCAGTAGTATAGACAGGGATCAGCCCCAGCATTTT
CDR3 protein: CASSIDRDQPQHF
clone size: few
J gene: TRBJ1-5
V gene: TRBV19
D gene: NA

CDR3 DNA: TGTGCCAGCAGACCCCAGGGGCGGACTGAAGCTTTCTTT
CDR3 protein: CASRPQGRTEAFF
clone size: NA
J gene: TRBJ1-1
V gene: TRBV28
D gene: NA

CDR3 DNA: TGTGCCAGCTCACAGACGACAGGGCAAGGCCACGAGCAGTACTTC
CDR3 protein: CASSQTTGQGHEQYF
clone size: NA
J gene: TRBJ2-7
V gene: TRBV18
D gene: TRBD1

CDR3 DNA: TGTGCCAGCAGCCAAGGGAAACAGGGTGCAACCTACGAGCAGTACTTC
CDR3 protein: CASSQGKQGATYEQYF
clone size: NA
J gene: TRBJ2-7
V gene: TRBV4-2
D gene: NA

CDR3 DNA: TGCGCCAGCAGCCAGCGACAGAGCTCCTACGAGCAGTACTTC
CDR3 protein: CASSQRQSSYEQYF
clone size: few
J gene: TRBJ2-7
V gene: TRBV4-1
D gene: NA

CDR3 DNA: TGTGCCAGCAGCTTAGGGGCCCGCGGGGCCGGGGAGCTGTTTTTT
CDR3 protein: CASSLGARGAGELFF
clone size: NA
J gene: TRBJ2-2
V gene: TRBV7-6
D gene: NA

CDR3 DNA: TGTGCCAGCAGCGCACAGGTCCGGGGAAACACCATATATTTT
CDR3 protein: CASSAQVRGNTIYF
clone size: few
J gene: TRBJ1-3
V gene: TRBV7-8
D gene: NA

CDR3 DNA: TGTGCCAGCAGTGAGACAGGACTGAACACCGGGGAGCTGTTTTTT
CDR3 protein: CASSETGLNTGELFF
clone size: NA
J gene: TRBJ2-2
V gene: TRBV2
D gene: NA

CDR3 DNA: TGCGCCAGCAGTCCCGAGGCGGGGAGATCCTACGAGCAGTACTTC
CDR3 protein: CASSPEAGRSYEQYF
clone size: NA
J gene: TRBJ2-7
V gene: TRBV4-1
D gene: NA

CDR3 DNA: TGTGCCAGCAGCCAGTCCAGAGGGGGGGTCGAGAACACTGAAGCTTTCTTT
CDR3 protein: CASSQSRGGVENTEAFF
clone size: NA
J gene: TRBJ1-1
V gene: TRBV4-2
D gene: NA

CDR3 DNA: TGTGCCTGGAGTGTACGCGGCAGGGGCCGGGAGACCCAGTACTTC
CDR3 protein: CAWSVRGRGRETQYF
clone size: NA
J gene: TRBJ2-5
V gene: TRBV30
D gene: NA

CDR3 DNA: TGTGCCACTCCGGGGGGGGGTAATCAGCCCCAGCATTTT
CDR3 protein: CATPGGGNQPQHF
clone size: NA
J gene: TRBJ1-5
V gene: TRBV27
D gene: NA

CDR3 DNA: TGCGCCAGCAGCTTAGGAGGGGCTGGCTACACCTTC
CDR3 protein: CASSLGGAGYTF
clone size: NA
J gene: TRBJ1-2
V gene: TRBV5-1
D gene: NA

CDR3 DNA: TGCGCCAGCAGCCCAGGGACACGCTACGAGCAGTACTTC
CDR3 protein: CASSPGTRYEQYF
clone size: NA
J gene: TRBJ2-7
V gene: TRBV5-1
D gene: NA

CDR3 DNA: TGTGCCTGGAGTAGGAAGGGGGGGTTAGGCAATCAGCCCCAGCATTTT
CDR3 protein: CAWSRKGGLGNQPQHF
clone size: NA
J gene: TRBJ1-5
V gene: TRBV30
D gene: NA

CDR3 DNA: TGTGCCAGCAGCCGGGGGGCCGGCGGGGAGCTGTTTTTT
CDR3 protein: CASSRGAGGELFF
clone size: NA
J gene: TRBJ2-2
V gene: TRBV7-9
D gene: NA

CDR3 DNA: TGCGCCAGCAGCTCCGGACAGGATGTTTACAATGAGCAGTTCTTC
CDR3 protein: CASSSGQDVYNEQFF
clone size: NA
J gene: TRBJ2-1
V gene: TRBV4-1
D gene: TRBD1

CDR3 DNA: TGCAGCGTTGAAGCTCTTCCAGGGGGCCCACAGTACTTC
CDR3 protein: CSVEALPGGPQYF
clone size: NA
J gene: TRBJ2-7
V gene: TRBV29-1
D gene: TRBD1

CDR3 DNA: TGTGCCAGCAGCGTTCGACAGGGGAGCTCTGGAAACACCATATATTTT
CDR3 protein: CASSVRQGSSGNTIYF
clone size: once
J gene: TRBJ1-3
V gene: TRBV9
D gene: TRBD1